This T cell receptor (beta chain) was identified during a study of blood T cell repertoires in COVID-19. At the level of the study: Specimens from acute and convalescent COVID-19 originated in the United States, Italy and Spain.

The CDR3 is 17 residues long. Looked up from germline, CDR1 is SGDLS and CDR2 is YYNGEE. J was trimmed by 4 bases and V by 0 bases; bases with no gene match: 9. Per the original methods: Estimation of nucleated cell counts relied on the amplification of reference gene primers. The method was immunoSEQ multiplex PCR; TCRdb's version includes in-frame clones alone and lacks a portion of them. V and J calls and clone size are as listed in that table; D and trimming were resolved from the DNA. The sample lists a few hundred thousand clones, roughly nine tenths occurring once. The recovered donors of Cohort 3 showed two negative PCRs, clearance, or symptom resolution.

This receptor was obtained from a woman in her 30s who had recovered from COVID-19. Sequences were obtained from PBMCs or T cells enriched from blood (not recorded which). The chain is built from TRBV9 and TRBJ2-5; 10 bases are shared with TRBD2. CDR3 sequence (DNA): TGTGCCAGCAGCGTAGCTAGCGGGGGTCGCCTTGGAGAGACCCAGTACTTC. Translation gives CASSVASGGRLGETQYF.